What follows are 25 T cell receptor beta chains derived from one specimen sequenced in a study of CD4+ T cells in melanoma. The method was immunoSEQ multiplex PCR; TCRdb's version includes in-frame clones alone and lacks a portion of them. The sample has about 140,000 clones; over 90% are singletons. These receptor sequences come from a human donor with melanoma.

The chain links TRBV30 to TRBJ2-3, with D possibly TRBD2 on 5 matching bases. V lost 2 bases to trimming and J lost 1 base, with 10 bases between them. Per germline, CDR1 GTSNPN and CDR2 SVGIG (reference sequence). The CDR3 is 14 amino acids. DNA for the CDR3: TGTGCCTGGAGTATCAGAGCGGGCACAGATACGCAGTATTTT. Encoded protein: CAWSIRAGTDTQYF.

The V gene is TRBV18, the J gene TRBJ2-7; 8 nucleotides agree with TRBD1. The CDR3 is 17 amino acids. J gave up 9 bases and V 6 bases, and 22 bases lay outside the gene matches. CDR1 and CDR2 from the germline V gene are KGHSH and LQKENI. CDR3 residues: CASSSVQGALSRNGQYF. The DNA of the CDR3 is TGTGCCAGCTCCAGCGTTCAGGGGGCGCTGTCGAGGAATGGGCAGTACTTC.

The V gene is TRBV2, the J gene TRBJ1-2; unclear D gene. V was pared by 6 bases and J by 8 bases, with 10 bases between. The CDR3 sequence is 11 residues long. Germline V gene lookup returns CDR1 SNHLY and CDR2 FYNNEI. The CDR3 loop reads CASSGDRGYTF. CDR3 sequence (DNA): TGTGCCAGCAGCGGAGATCGGGGCTACACCTTC.

This sequence joins TRBV6-6 and TRBJ1-1; perhaps TRBD1 as D (6 bases). The length of the CDR3 is 14 residues. The germline V gene has CDR1 MNHNY and CDR2 SVGAGI (reference sequence). The V and J ends lost 8 bases and 1 base respectively, with 14 bases between them. CDR3 in DNA: TGTGCCAGCCAAGGGGGGTTCGGGAACACTGAAGCTTTCTTT. This encodes CASQGGFGNTEAFF.

CDR3: CASSSSGGRQETQYF. The CDR3 nucleotides read TGCGCCAGCAGCTCTAGCGGGGGACGTCAAGAGACCCAGTACTTC. This sequence joins TRBV5-1 and TRBJ2-5, with 10 positions matching TRBD2. The germline gives CDR1 SGHRS, CDR2 YFSETQ. The junction had 4 bases not matched to a gene; V was cut back by 3 bases and J by 2 bases. This CDR3 contains 15 residues. Full variable domain (rest looked up from reference TRBV5-1 and TRBJ2-5): KAGVTQTPRYLIKTRGQQVTLSCSPISGHRSVSWYQQTPGQGLQFLFEYFSETQRNKGNFPGRFSGRQFSNSRSEMNVSTLELGDSALYLCASSSSGGRQETQYFGPGTRLLVL.

The chain employs TRBV30 and TRBJ1-3; D ambiguous. V lost 1 base to trimming and J lost 0 bases, with 7 bases between them. Looked up from germline, CDR1 is GTSNPN and CDR2 is SVGIG (reference sequence). This CDR3 has 14 amino acids. CDR3 nucleotide sequence: TGTGCCTGGAGTGGCACGTACTCTGGAAACACCATATATTTT. This gives the protein CAWSGTYSGNTIYF.

The rearrangement links TRBV5-3 to TRBJ1-1; D is unclear. TRBV5-3 is an ORF, and what it does is uncertain. This CDR3 has 13 residues. V lost 1 base and J 4 bases, leaving 8 bases between the germline ends. The CDR3 spells CARSLSSITEAFF. The CDR3, as DNA: TGTGCCAGAAGCTTGAGCAGCATCACTGAAGCTTTCTTT.

Remarks on this clone: Other DNA sequences in this sample translate to the same CDR3. This sequence joins TRBV18 and TRBJ2-5; D perhaps matches TRBD1 (6 bases). V shed 5 bases and J shed 5 bases, with 12 bases lying between them. Germline-derived CDR1 and CDR2 are KGHSH and LQKENI. The CDR3 covers 13 residues. The CDR3 bases are TGTGCCAGCTCAGCAGGGGTTCAGGAGACCCAGTACTTC. It translates to CASSAGVQETQYF.

This clone appeared a single time. This sample includes further DNA sequences coding for the same CDR3. V is TRBV5-4 and J is TRBJ1-3; D not resolved. Germline V gene lookup returns CDR1 SGHNT and CDR2 YYREEE (reference sequence). This CDR3 comprises 13 residues. The germline V and J ends were trimmed by 0 bases and 3 bases, with 4 bases remaining between them. The CDR3 nucleotides are TGTGCCAGCAGCTTGGACAGTGGAAACACCATATATTTT. Translated, it gives CASSLDSGNTIYF.

The V and J genes are TRBV4-1 and TRBJ1-3; TRBD1 aligns across 7 bases. Germline loops: CDR1 MGHRA, CDR2 YSYEKL. V lost 2 bases and J lost 3; bases outside the gene matches: 4. CDR3 size: 15 residues. The CDR3 DNA follows: TGCGCCAGCAGCCAACCAGACAGGGATGGAAACACCATATATTTT. This sequence encodes CASSQPDRDGNTIYF.

V gene TRBV10-2 combines with J gene TRBJ1-4; possible D gene TRBD1, 5 bases. From germline, CDR1 is WSHSY and CDR2 SAAADI. The CDR3 has 14 amino acids. With 3 bases removed from V and 7 bases from J, the gap between germline ends came to 12 bases. In DNA, the CDR3 is TGCGCCAGCAGTGATCGCCAGGGTGGTGAAAAACTGTTTTTT. It codes for CASSDRQGGEKLFF.

This chain joins TRBV18 and TRBJ2-7; possibly TRBD2 for D (5 bases). The CDR3 has 13 amino acids. Germline CDR1 reads KGHSH; CDR2 reads LQKENI. V was shortened by 3 bases and J by 5 bases, with 11 bases between the two germline ends. The CDR3 sequence is CASSPTGLDEQYF. CDR3 bases: TGTGCCAGCTCACCTACTGGACTGGACGAGCAGTACTTC.

J is TRBJ2-7 and V is TRBV18; a possible D gene is TRBD2 (6 bases). V lost 2 bases and J lost 7, with 15 bases in between. From germline, CDR1 is KGHSH and CDR2 LQKENI. The CDR3 contains 14 residues. As DNA, the CDR3 is TGTGCCAGCTCACCAGCGGGGCCTGGGTGGGAGCAGTACTTC. Protein: CASSPAGPGWEQYF.

As to this clone: This sample also contains other DNA sequences that code for the same CDR3. V gene TRBV5-4 combines with J gene TRBJ2-3; D is tentatively TRBD1 or TRBD2 (5 bases each). The CDR3 extends over 14 amino acids. Looked up from germline, CDR1 is SGHNT and CDR2 is YYREEE (reference sequence). V lost 5 bases to trimming and J lost 2 bases, with 12 bases between them. CDR3 DNA: TGTGCCAGCAGTTCCGGGACCTACACAGATACGCAGTATTTT. Translated: CASSSGTYTDTQYF.

The V gene is TRBV30, the J gene TRBJ1-6; TRBD1 matches at 7 bases. The CDR3 is 15 amino acids. Germline V gene data show CDR1 as GTSNPN and CDR2 as SVGIG (reference sequence). Trimming cost V 4 bases and J 6 bases; bases outside gene matches: 9. CDR3 DNA: TGTGCCTGGACCTCAGCCGGGACAGCTAATTCACCCCTCCACTTT. It specifies CAWTSAGTANSPLHF.

The gene calls are TRBV5-1 and TRBJ2-1; D uncertain. Between the trimmed V and J ends, which lost 2 bases and 0 bases, there was a span of 9 bases. The CDR3 is 15 amino acids. Germline CDR1 reads SGHRS; CDR2 reads YFSETQ. The chain's CDR3 is CASSFYQSSYNEQFF. In DNA, the CDR3 is TGCGCCAGCAGCTTCTACCAGAGCTCCTACAATGAGCAGTTCTTC.

In this sample, this clone turned up once. The chain combines TRBV7-8 with TRBJ2-4; 7 bases line up with TRBD2. With 3 bases clipped from V and 2 bases from J, the junction kept 1 base outside the gene matches. The germline V gene has CDR1 SGHVS and CDR2 FQNEAQ. The CDR3 extends over 14 amino acids. The CDR3 reads CASSLGGTKNIQYF. CDR3 sequence (DNA): TGTGCCAGCAGCTTGGGAGGGACCAAAAACATTCAGTACTTC.

The chain joins TRBV7-9 to TRBJ2-2; D is perhaps TRBD1 or TRBD2 (5 bases each). Germline CDR1 and CDR2: SEHNR and FQNEAQ (reference sequence). V lost 1 base to trimming and J lost 7 bases, with 16 bases between them. This CDR3 spans 16 amino acids. CDR3: CASSLGGTRVGGELFF. In nucleotides, the CDR3 is TGTGCCAGCAGCTTAGGAGGGACCCGCGTGGGCGGGGAGCTGTTTTTT.

The chain's CDR3 is CASSFVGVTGNEQFF. The CDR3 nucleotides read TGTGCCAGCAGTTTTGTGGGGGTAACGGGCAATGAGCAGTTCTTC. The rearrangement links TRBV27 to TRBJ2-1; D is tentatively TRBD1 or TRBD2 (5 bases each). V dropped 3 bases and J dropped 6 bases, with 15 bases sitting between them. The CDR3 length is 15 residues. CDR1 is MNHEY, CDR2 SMNVEV, per germline (reference sequence).

V is TRBV5-1 and J is TRBJ2-5; 13 bases are shared with TRBD2. J gave up 4 bases and V 6 bases, and 6 bases lay outside the gene matches. The CDR3 is made up of 15 amino acids. Looked up from germline, CDR1 is SGHRS and CDR2 is YFSETQ. Here the CDR3 reads CASKTSGGRGETQYF. CDR3 bases: TGCGCCAGCAAGACTAGCGGGGGGCGGGGAGAGACCCAGTACTTC.

The chain combines TRBV7-2 with TRBJ1-1; D gene uncertain. The CDR3 contains 14 residues. V dropped 2 bases and J dropped 4 bases, with 11 bases sitting between them. Germline-derived CDR1 and CDR2 are SGHTA and FQGNSA. In DNA form, the CDR3 reads TGTGCCAGCAGCTTAATCGATTCGACCACTGAAGCTTTCTTT. This gives the protein CASSLIDSTTEAFF.

The chain joins TRBV2 to TRBJ1-2, with 11 bases fitting TRBD1. CDR3 length: 15 amino acids. CDR1 SNHLY and CDR2 FYNNEI come from the germline V gene. With 3 bases clipped from V and 5 bases from J, the junction kept 5 bases outside the gene matches. The CDR3 nucleotides are TGTGCCAGCAGTGATGGGACAGGGGGGTTTTATGGCTACACCTTC. It is translated as CASSDGTGGFYGYTF.

This chain links TRBV2 with TRBJ1-4, with D uncertain. Germline CDR1 is SNHLY and CDR2 is FYNNEI. This CDR3 contains 17 residues. Between the trimmed V and J ends, which lost 2 bases and 0 bases, there was a span of 13 bases. The CDR3 loop reads CASSERQPLATNEKLFF. CDR3 nucleotide sequence: TGTGCCAGCAGTGAACGTCAGCCTCTTGCAACTAATGAAAAACTGTTTTTT.

CDR3 loop: CASSLRSGTDTQYF. CDR3 DNA sequence: TGTGCCAGCAGCTTAAGGTCCGGCACAGATACGCAGTATTTT. The V gene is TRBV7-2, the J gene TRBJ2-3; no reliable D call. Trimming removed 2 bases from V and 1 base from J, with 7 bases in between. CDR1 and CDR2 (germline): SGHTA, FQGNSA. There are 14 residues in the CDR3.

The chain employs TRBV12-5 and TRBJ1-4; possible D gene TRBD1, 6 bases. Germline V gene data show CDR1 as LGHNT and CDR2 as FRNRAP. This CDR3 has 13 residues. The V end was cut by 5 bases, the J end by 8 bases, with 12 bases between. CDR3 in amino acids: CASGPTGREKLFF. CDR3 nucleotide sequence: TGTGCTAGTGGTCCTACAGGGAGGGAAAAACTGTTTTTT.